The 26 T cell receptor beta chains below all came from one sample that was sequenced in a study of shared clonotypes between healthy human individuals. The data were produced by immunoSEQ multiplex PCR, yet TCRdb's version contains in-frame clones alone and is incomplete. The data show some 530,000 clones, 65% to 85% seen once. The sequencing input was PBMCs. Receptors originate from a woman between 35 and 50 years old in good health. Some clones in this sample may be carry-over from other donors' samples.

This clone occurred a few times. The chain joins TRBV19 to TRBJ1-4; D perhaps matches TRBD1 (6 bases). CDR1 and CDR2 (germline): LNHDA, SQIVND (reference sequence). V lost 7 bases to trimming and J lost 4 bases, with 25 bases between them. The CDR3 runs 18 residues. As DNA, the CDR3 is TGTGCCAGTACCCGTATTTCGGGGGGCGGATCTGGTAATGAAAAACTGTTTTTT. This translates into CASTRISGGGSGNEKLFF.

A word on this clone: A far larger clone is only one base removed, so a read error is likely. The chain couples TRBV6-6 to TRBJ2-3, with D possibly TRBD2 on 6 matching bases. V was pared by 8 bases and J by 2 bases, with 17 bases between. Germline loops: CDR1 MNHNY, CDR2 SVGAGI (reference sequence). CDR3 length: 15 residues. DNA for the CDR3: TGTGCCAGCGGGCTGCCCGGACTACACACAGATACGCAGTATTTT. Translating it yields CASGLPGLHTDTQYF.

The rearrangement links TRBV7-7 to TRBJ2-2; no firm D call. V lost 1 base to trimming and J lost 6 bases, with 6 bases between them. The CDR3 extends over 13 amino acids. The germline gives CDR1 SSHAT, CDR2 FNYEAQ (reference sequence). This chain's CDR3 is CASSLEGPGELFF. The CDR3 nucleotides read TGTGCCAGCAGCTTAGAAGGGCCCGGGGAGCTGTTTTTT.

This clone occurred a few times. The chain is built from TRBV6-4 and TRBJ2-2, with D perhaps TRBD1 (5 bases). CDR1 and CDR2 (germline): MRHNA, SNTAGT. V shed 0 bases and J shed 3 bases, with 11 bases lying between them. The CDR3 runs to 16 residues. The DNA for the CDR3 is TGTGCCAGCAGTGACTCGAAAGGGGCGCACACCGGGGAGCTGTTTTTT. Its translation is CASSDSKGAHTGELFF.

This clone was observed a few times. Other DNA sequences in this specimen translate into the identical CDR3. V and J are TRBV4-3 and TRBJ1-2; TRBD1 might be the D (5 bases). V lost 0 bases and J 8 bases, leaving 10 bases between the germline ends. The CDR3 is made up of 13 amino acids. Germline values: CDR1 LGHNA, CDR2 YSLEER. In DNA form, the CDR3 reads TGCGCCAGCAGCCAAGATCTGGGGGTAGGCTACACCTTC. It is translated as CASSQDLGVGYTF.

The chain recombines TRBV28 with TRBJ2-2; D remains unclear. Germline V gene data show CDR1 as MDHEN and CDR2 as SYDVKM. With 6 bases removed from V and 1 base from J, the gap between germline ends came to 9 bases. The CDR3 extends over 14 amino acids. CDR3 amino acids: CASRRGENTGELFF. The CDR3 bases are TGTGCCAGCAGGCGAGGCGAGAACACCGGGGAGCTGTTTTTT.

The chain uses TRBV7-9 and TRBJ2-3, with no clear D. CDR1 is SEHNR, CDR2 FQNEAQ, per germline (reference sequence). V gave up 8 bases and J gave up 0 bases, with 6 bases separating them. CDR3 length: 12 residues. CDR3 amino acids: CASGSSTDTQYF. CDR3 in DNA: TGTGCCAGCGGTTCTAGCACAGATACGCAGTATTTT.

A word on this clone: Its ends do not fully match the called genes, so a read error is possible. The chain joins TRBV7-7 to TRBJ2-1; no clear D. CDR1 and CDR2 from the germline V gene are SSHAT and FNYEAQ (reference sequence). The CDR3 covers 13 residues. The CDR3 DNA is TGTGCTAGCAGCTTAGATACGAACAATGAGCAGTTCTTC. It yields the protein CASSLDTNNEQFF.

The chain joins TRBV30 to TRBJ1-2; D may be TRBD1 (5 bases). Germline values: CDR1 GTSNPN, CDR2 SVGIG (reference sequence). The CDR3 has 12 residues. Trimming removed 0 bases at V and 14 bases at J, with 16 bases between. CDR3 region: CAWSVGGRGRTF. The CDR3 DNA reads as TGTGCCTGGAGTGTAGGTGGGAGGGGAAGAACCTTC.

The rearrangement joins TRBV5-1 to TRBJ2-5; TRBD2 agrees at 9 bases. This CDR3 is built from 15 residues. Per germline, CDR1 SGHRS and CDR2 YFSETQ. The trim removed 7 bases at V and 7 bases at J, leaving 14 bases unmatched. The CDR3 DNA follows: TGCGCCAGCCACCCGGGGAATAGCGGGAGATGGACCCAGTACTTC. Protein sequence: CASHPGNSGRWTQYF.

This clone was counted only a few times. A far more abundant clone sits one base away, making this likely a read error. Other DNA sequences in the sample encode the same CDR3. The chain joins TRBV7-3 to TRBJ2-4; D possibly corresponds to TRBD1 (5 bases). The CDR3 contains 16 residues. Germline-derived CDR1 and CDR2 are SGHTA and FQGTGA. V was shortened by 2 bases and J by 0 bases, with 11 bases between the two germline ends. CDR3 protein: CASSLGAGLAKNIQYF. The CDR3 coding sequence is TGTGCCAGCAGCTTAGGGGCAGGGCTAGCCAAAAACATTCAGTACTTC.

Details on this clone: This likely came from a read error, as a far larger clone is one base away. V usage is TRBV27 and J usage is TRBJ2-2; TRBD1 might be the D (5 bases). Per the germline V gene, CDR1 is MNHEY and CDR2 is SMNVEV (reference sequence). The length of the CDR3 is 14 residues. Trimming removed 4 bases at V and 4 bases at J, with 10 bases between. The chain's CDR3 is CASSYSTVTGELFF. The CDR3 region has the DNA TGTGCCAGCAGTTACTCGACAGTCACCGGGGAGCTGTTTTTT.

The rearrangement links TRBV9 to TRBJ2-7, with TRBD1 identical over 9 bases. Per the germline V gene, CDR1 is SGDLS and CDR2 is YYNGEE. The V and J ends lost 0 bases and 2 bases, in that order; junction bases with no gene match: 3. The CDR3 length is 15 residues. CDR3 coding DNA: TGTGCCAGCAGCGTAGCGACAGGGGGTGCCTACGAGCAGTACTTC. It specifies CASSVATGGAYEQYF.

The chain carries TRBV5-4 and TRBJ2-5, with 10 positions matching TRBD1. Per the germline V gene, CDR1 is SGHNT and CDR2 is YYREEE (reference sequence). Unmatched junction bases numbered 7, after V lost 0 bases and J lost 5 bases. This CDR3 is 16 amino acids long. CDR3 DNA: TGTGCCAGCAGCTTGGCCCCGGGACAGGGGAGGGAGACCCAGTACTTC. It encodes CASSLAPGQGRETQYF.

CDR3 coding DNA: TGTGCCAGCAGTGAACTCGGGCTTGGGGGGTTTTTT. Amino acid sequence: CASSELGLGGFF. The V and J genes are TRBV6-1 and TRBJ1-4, with a tentative D call TRBD1 (5 bases). Germline V CDR1 and CDR2: MNHNS, SASEGT. The V gene lost 2 bases and the J gene lost 16 bases, with 14 bases spanning the gap. The CDR3 contains 12 residues.

This chain connects TRBV11-2 to TRBJ1-2; the D is unclear. The germline V gene has CDR1 SGHAT and CDR2 FQNNGV. This CDR3 is built from 15 residues. Trimming shortened V by 4 bases and J by 4 bases, and 16 bases separated the two germline ends. The CDR3 DNA sequence: TGTGCCAGCAGCTATGGTAGAGGTGCCGCCTATGGCTACACCTTC. Translated, it gives CASSYGRGAAYGYTF.

This chain connects TRBV7-8 to TRBJ2-7; D is tentatively TRBD1 or TRBD2 (5 bases each). This CDR3 is built from 11 residues. The V gene's germline CDR1 is SGHVS and CDR2 FQNEAQ. Trimming stripped 5 bases from V and 11 bases from J, with 13 bases between. The CDR3 DNA sequence: TGTGCCAGCAGCGGGAGAGGGGTTGAGTACTTC. Its protein product is CASSGRGVEYF.

V is TRBV2 and J is TRBJ2-1; 14 nucleotides match TRBD2. The CDR3 contains 14 residues. Unmatched junction bases numbered 5, after V lost 8 bases and J lost 8 bases. The germline V gene encodes CDR1 SNHLY and CDR2 FYNNEI. CDR3 amino acids: CASAGLAGVDEQFF. The CDR3 DNA follows: TGTGCCAGCGCGGGACTAGCGGGAGTTGATGAGCAGTTCTTC.

As regards this clone: This CDR3 is also generated by other DNA sequences in the sample. The chain uses TRBV18 and TRBJ2-7, with D uncertain. This CDR3 region has 12 residues. Germline V gives CDR1 KGHSH, CDR2 LQKENI. The V end was cut by 2 bases, the J end by 2 bases, with 4 bases between. The CDR3 protein is CASSPETYEQYF. The CDR3 nucleotides are TGTGCCAGCTCACCAGAGACCTACGAGCAGTACTTC. The full variable domain, with the rest looked up from reference TRBV18 and TRBJ2-7, is NAGVMQNPRHLVRRRGQEARLRCSPMKGHSHVYWYRQLPEEGLKFMVYLQKENIIDESGMPKERFSAEFPKEGPSILRIQQVVRGDSAAYFCASSPETYEQYFGPGTRLTVT.

This clone has a handful of counts. J is TRBJ2-2 and V is TRBV7-9; possibly TRBD2 for D (5 bases). Trimming stripped 6 bases from V and 0 bases from J, with 11 bases between. The CDR3 contains 15 residues. The germline V gene encodes CDR1 SEHNR and CDR2 FQNEAQ (reference sequence). CDR3 DNA: TGTGCCAGCAGGGGAAACGGGACGAACACCGGGGAGCTGTTTTTT. It codes for CASRGNGTNTGELFF.

V is TRBV4-3 and J is TRBJ1-1; possibly TRBD1 for D (5 bases). CDR1 LGHNA and CDR2 YSLEER come from the germline V gene. Trimming stripped 4 bases from V and 3 bases from J, with 9 bases between. CDR3 length equals 13 residues. The CDR3 bases are TGCGCCAGCAGCCGCTCGGGGGACACTGAAGCTTTCTTT. Protein sequence: CASSRSGDTEAFF.

The V and J genes are TRBV30 and TRBJ2-1; the D is unclear. Germline CDR1 and CDR2: GTSNPN and SVGIG (reference sequence). The V and J ends lost 0 bases and 9 bases respectively, with 6 bases between them. This CDR3 contains 11 residues. CDR3 DNA sequence: TGTGCCTGGAGTGTACGCGGTGAGCAGTTCTTC. It specifies CAWSVRGEQFF.

This clone was counted a single time. This likely stems from a read error, as it lies one base from a far larger clone. The V call is TRBV2, the J call TRBJ1-5, with unresolved D. The V end was cut by 3 bases, the J end by 3 bases, with 3 bases between. The CDR3 consists of 12 residues. Germline loops: CDR1 SNHLY, CDR2 FYNNEI. The CDR3 nucleotides are TGTGCCAGCAGTGACAACAATCAGCCCCAGCATTTT. Amino acid sequence: CASSDNNQPQHF.

On this clone: A read error likely explains this, since a far larger clone differs by one base. The genes are TRBV2 and TRBJ1-2; maybe TRBD1 (5 bases). Germline V gives CDR1 SNHLY, CDR2 FYNNEI. The CDR3 has 15 amino acids. V dropped 7 bases and J dropped 7 bases, with 22 bases sitting between them. CDR3 sequence (DNA): TGTGCCAGCACGCCGGGGCGGGGCTCCCTAGGTGGCTACACCTTC. This encodes CASTPGRGSLGGYTF.

The chain employs TRBV7-7 and TRBJ2-2; 7 nucleotides align to TRBD1. The CDR3 has 16 amino acids. The trim removed 5 bases at V and 1 base at J, leaving 7 bases unmatched. Germline V gene data show CDR1 as SSHAT and CDR2 as FNYEAQ (reference sequence). For the CDR3, the DNA is TGTGCCAGCAGCCGCGCCCGACAGGGGAACACCGGGGAGCTGTTTTTT. Translation gives CASSRARQGNTGELFF.

V usage is TRBV6-1 and J usage is TRBJ1-1, with a tentative D call TRBD1 (5 bases). This CDR3 is 15 amino acids long. V was shortened by 6 bases and J by 0 bases, with 14 bases between the two germline ends. Per the germline V gene, CDR1 is MNHNS and CDR2 is SASEGT. CDR3 residues: CASSDTEGMNTEAFF. The CDR3 DNA is TGTGCCAGCAGCGATACCGAGGGGATGAACACTGAAGCTTTCTTT.